One and the same sample provided the 14 T cell receptor beta chains below, sequenced in a study of OX40 agonist ivuxolimab in advanced cancers. Sequencing was performed with immunoSEQ multiplex PCR; in TCRdb, only in-frame clones are kept and a portion is missing. The sample yields about 98,000 clones, around 94% seen once. Specimen: CD4+ or CD8+ T cells sorted from blood, collected in a trial of the OX40 agonist ivuxolimab. Receptor source: an adult with an advanced solid tumor such as melanoma, head and neck, liver or kidney cancer.

The chain is built from TRBV6-4 and TRBJ1-6; no reliable D call. The CDR3 extends over 12 amino acids. The germline CDR1 and CDR2 sequences are MRHNA and SNTAGT. Trimming removed 7 bases from V and 10 bases from J, with 11 bases in between. The CDR3, as DNA: TGTGCCAGCAACCCCTCAAGGTCACCCCTCCACTTT. It yields the protein CASNPSRSPLHF.

The chain carries TRBV7-3 and TRBJ2-1; the D call may be TRBD1 or TRBD2 (6 bases each). Trimming took 0 bases from V and 9 from J, leaving 15 bases between them. Germline V gene sequence: CDR1 SGHTA, CDR2 FQGTGA. There are 15 residues in the CDR3. The CDR3 region is CASSLTYQGRGEQFF. The CDR3 region has the DNA TGTGCCAGCAGCTTAACGTATCAGGGGCGGGGTGAGCAGTTCTTC.

The CDR3: CASSHTYSYGYTF. The CDR3 region has the DNA TGTGCCAGCAGTCACACATATTCCTATGGCTACACCTTC. This chain links TRBV28 with TRBJ1-2; no clear D. CDR3 size: 13 residues. V was pared by 5 bases and J by 4 bases, with 11 bases between. From germline, CDR1 is MDHEN and CDR2 SYDVKM.

This chain links TRBV5-6 with TRBJ1-1; D might be TRBD1 (5 bases). V lost 10 bases to trimming and J lost 5 bases, with 18 bases between them. The CDR3 length is 13 residues. In germline, CDR1 is SGHDT, CDR2 YYEEEE. DNA for the CDR3: TGTGCCTCCCAGGGCGGGGGGTGGACTGAAGCTTTCTTT. It encodes CASQGGGWTEAFF.

The J gene is TRBJ2-1, the V gene TRBV2, with TRBD2 identical over 13 bases. The germline V gene encodes CDR1 SNHLY and CDR2 FYNNEI. This CDR3 comprises 13 residues. V was clipped by 9 bases and J by 8 bases; unmatched bases: 4. The CDR3 DNA sequence: TGTGCCAGGAGGACTAGCGGGAGTTATGAGCAGTTCTTC. Its protein is CARRTSGSYEQFF.

This clone appeared once. The chain recombines TRBV19 with TRBJ2-1; D could derive from TRBD1 or TRBD2 (5 bases each). In germline, CDR1 is LNHDA, CDR2 SQIVND (reference sequence). V lost 6 bases and J lost 10, with 13 bases in between. CDR3 size: 12 residues. The CDR3 sequence is CASRATGTEQFF. Here the CDR3 DNA reads TGTGCCAGTAGAGCTACCGGGACGGAGCAGTTCTTC.

This sequence joins TRBV5-4 and TRBJ2-7; D possibly matches TRBD1 or TRBD2 (6 bases each). The CDR3 covers 15 residues. Trimming shortened V by 5 bases and J by 3 bases, and 18 bases separated the two germline ends. Looked up from germline, CDR1 is SGHNT and CDR2 is YYREEE (reference sequence). CDR3 sequence (DNA): TGTGCCAGCAGGCTCTGGGGGCAGGGAGGCTACGAGCAGTACGTC. Encoded protein: CASRLWGQGGYEQYV.

This chain uses TRBV30 with TRBJ1-5, with D unclear. The CDR3 length is 12 residues. Germline loops: CDR1 GTSNPN, CDR2 SVGIG (reference sequence). Trimming took 4 bases from V and 6 from J, leaving 10 bases between them. CDR3 in amino acids: CAWNGDGQPQHF. The DNA for the CDR3 is TGTGCCTGGAACGGGGATGGTCAGCCCCAGCATTTT.

The rearrangement uses TRBV7-2 and TRBJ1-5, with 7 bases aligning to TRBD1. Germline V CDR1 and CDR2: SGHTA, FQGNSA. Trimming at V came to 5 bases and at J to 4 bases, leaving 5 bases not matched to a gene. CDR3 length equals 14 residues. For the CDR3, the DNA is TGTGCCAGCAGCAGGGACAGTGCAAATCAGCCCCAGCATTTT. This translates into CASSRDSANQPQHF.

Points on this clone: At the DNA level, this CDR3 is encoded by other sequences in the same sample as well. The chain couples TRBV27 to TRBJ2-1; D remains unclear. The CDR3 consists of 13 residues. Germline loops: CDR1 MNHEY, CDR2 SMNVEV (reference sequence). V lost 2 bases, J lost 0 bases, and 2 bases lay in between. CDR3 sequence: CASSLSSYNEQFF. In nucleotides, the CDR3 is TGTGCCAGCAGTTTAAGCTCCTACAATGAGCAGTTCTTC.

The sample holds one count of this clone. The V gene is TRBV6-1, the J gene TRBJ1-1; no clear D gene. The CDR3 has 14 amino acids. V dropped 6 bases and J dropped 4 bases, with 15 bases sitting between them. CDR1 is MNHNS, CDR2 SASEGT, per germline. CDR3 residues: CASRKKYASTEAFF. CDR3 DNA: TGTGCCAGCAGGAAAAAATATGCGAGCACTGAAGCTTTCTTT.

The table lists this clone with a count of one. In DNA, the CDR3 is TGTGCAAGTCGTCTAGGACTAGCGGGGTTCTACGAGCAGTACGTC. Residues: CASRLGLAGFYEQYV. The V gene is TRBV12-2, the J gene TRBJ2-7; no check of the table's D call, TRBD2, against the DNA was made. TRBV12-2 is annotated as a pseudogene. The CDR3 contains 15 residues.

J is TRBJ1-3 and V is TRBV6-5; no firm D call. V lost 2 bases and J lost 1, with 9 bases in between. CDR3 length: 15 amino acids. Germline V lookup: CDR1 MNHEY, CDR2 SVGAGI. CDR3 sequence (DNA): TGTGCCAGCAGTTACGGGCTACCTTCTGGAAACACCATATATTTT. It encodes CASSYGLPSGNTIYF.

This rearrangement joins TRBV5-1 to TRBJ1-2, with 7 bases matching TRBD1. This CDR3 spans 14 amino acids. Per germline, CDR1 SGHRS and CDR2 YFSETQ. The J segment lost 7 bases and the V segment lost 0 bases, leaving 6 bases of the junction unmatched. CDR3 sequence reads: CASSLEGGVGGYTF. DNA for the CDR3: TGCGCCAGCAGCTTGGAAGGGGGCGTAGGTGGCTACACCTTC.